This T cell receptor (beta chain) was sequenced in a study of cytomegalovirus exposure and HLA in healthy donors (dated by TCRdb to between 2016 and 2019). With regard to the full study: According to a later analysis, the 120 or so validation repertoires were produced on the same platform as the 666 repertoires of the first cohort. The study aimed to test whether signatures of past pathogen exposure could be identified by cataloging public T cell receptors. Besides the first cohort of 666 subjects, a separate validation cohort made up of 120 different subjects was used. To predict cytomegalovirus infection status, the study combined high-throughput TCR immunosequencing, statistical association of individual TCRs with disease status, and machine learning. Broad study findings and their caveats: A later analysis found that TCRs clustered in the first cohort also tended to co-occur in the 120 validation repertoires, with 90% to 95% of cluster scores above 0. While some public TCRs were present in many individuals, most TCR sequences turned up only very rarely across donors. The study listed 164 TCR beta chains as associated with cytomegalovirus. All 130 or so repertoires were used to score co-occurrence in the validation cohort in a later analysis, because that analysis had no HLA typing for the cohort. A few of the identified cytomegalovirus-associated TCR beta chains were confirmed in vitro to be specific for cytomegalovirus antigens. The classifier was reported to diagnose cytomegalovirus status with high specificity and sensitivity in both the original cohort and the validation cohort. It was suggested by the authors that the approach could potentially be generalized to other disease states and immunological phenotypes.

The donors belonged to the validation cohort of around 130 subjects, which was separate from the approximately 700-subject first cohort. Clipping removes 4 bases from V and 5 bases from J, with 6 as the unmatched junction base count. The CDR3 spans 14 residues, from the cysteine through the phenylalanine. The only DNA kept is the CDR3, 42 bases in frame from the first base. As encoded in the germline V gene (reference sequence), CDR1 is GTSNPN while CDR2 is SVGIG. To note about this clone: Its specific antigen is unknown. No much larger clone exists at a distance of one base, and base qualities are not known.

The library was built by means of the immunoSEQ multiplex PCR assay. Processing in the source paper ran as follows. A statistical classification framework was developed to diagnose cytomegalovirus status using the catalog of TCR beta chain sequences. TCRdb mirrors the immuneACCESS table, restricted to in-frame sequences. Some clones are absent from its copies; in checked studies, under half trace to an unresolved V gene, and the reason for the others is unknown. V, J and clone size are those of that table, while D and trimming were read from the DNA. Counted in this sample were some 79,000 clones; roughly 93% of them appeared once. Of the sample, 3.2% is held by the ten largest clones.

Sequencing was done on a sample of PBMCs. This clonotype was sampled from a woman aged 18 to 35 in good health and CMV-seropositive. The chain uses TRBV30 and TRBJ1-4; the junction holds 8 bases that match TRBD1. In nucleotide form, the sequence is TGTGCCTGGAAGACCAGGGGGCGGAATGAAAAACTGTTTTTT. This encodes CAWKTRGRNEKLFF.